This is a list of T cell receptor beta chains from one sample in a study of human T cells and chemical hapten exposure. One entry per CDR3 protein results from TCRdb running MiXCR on the RACE reads. The sample includes tens of thousands of distinct CDR3 sequences, just under 10% of them seen just once. The source was whole blood, collected in connection with sensitization to the hapten diphenylcyclopropenone (DPC). The source is a woman aged 50 to 65 with alopecia areata. Some clones in this sample may be carry-over from other donors' samples. CDR3s include the opening cysteine and the closing phenylalanine or tryptophan. Fields, in order: V gene, D gene, clone size, J gene, CDR3 protein, CDR3 DNA. The D gene is left open where the match is weak. The size entry is marked missing in some rows and otherwise reads once, few, many or a size class.

v_call: TRBV6-6
d_call: .
clone_size: many
j_call: TRBJ1-5
cdr3_aa: CASSRFGGYSNQPQHF
cdr3_nt: TGTGCCAGCAGTAGGTTCGGCGGCTATAGCAATCAGCCCCAGCATTTT

v_call: TRBV7-6
d_call: TRBD1
clone_size: .
j_call: TRBJ2-5
cdr3_aa: CASSLGQGAQETQYF
cdr3_nt: TGTGCCAGCAGCTTAGGGCAGGGGGCCCAAGAGACCCAGTACTTC

v_call: TRBV6-2/TRBV6-3
d_call: .
clone_size: many
j_call: TRBJ2-1
cdr3_aa: CASRLHVNEQFF
cdr3_nt: TGTGCCAGCAGACTCCACGTCAATGAGCAGTTCTTC

v_call: TRBV7-9
d_call: TRBD1
clone_size: few
j_call: TRBJ1-1
cdr3_aa: CASRTLPGQGAGAFF
cdr3_nt: TGTGCCAGCAGAACTCTTCCGGGACAGGGGGCTGGGGCTTTCTTT

v_call: TRBV6-5
d_call: .
clone_size: .
j_call: TRBJ2-3
cdr3_aa: CASSPLSADTQYF
cdr3_nt: TGTGCCAGCAGCCCCCTTTCTGCAGATACGCAGTATTTT

v_call: TRBV6-2/TRBV6-3
d_call: TRBD1
clone_size: many
j_call: TRBJ2-7
cdr3_aa: CASSGTAYEQYF
cdr3_nt: TGTGCCAGCAGTGGGACAGCCTACGAGCAGTACTTC

v_call: TRBV2
d_call: TRBD1
clone_size: .
j_call: TRBJ2-7
cdr3_aa: CASSGTGGEYEQYF
cdr3_nt: TGTGCCAGCAGTGGTACAGGGGGCGAGTACGAGCAGTACTTC

v_call: TRBV18
d_call: .
clone_size: many
j_call: TRBJ1-1
cdr3_aa: CASSPPGAHSNTEAFF
cdr3_nt: TGTGCCAGCTCACCACCGGGAGCCCATTCGAACACTGAAGCTTTCTTT

v_call: TRBV6-5
d_call: .
clone_size: many
j_call: TRBJ2-1
cdr3_aa: CAATPTRGVGEQFF
cdr3_nt: TGTGCCGCCACCCCAACTAGGGGGGTGGGTGAGCAGTTCTTC

v_call: TRBV29-1
d_call: .
clone_size: .
j_call: TRBJ1-1
cdr3_aa: CSVKNSGGKNTEAFF
cdr3_nt: TGCAGCGTTAAAAATTCGGGGGGTAAGAACACTGAAGCTTTCTTT

v_call: TRBV14
d_call: .
clone_size: .
j_call: TRBJ2-2
cdr3_aa: CASSRVNTGELFF
cdr3_nt: TGTGCCAGCAGCAGGGTAAACACCGGGGAGCTGTTTTTT

v_call: TRBV5-1
d_call: .
clone_size: many
j_call: TRBJ1-2
cdr3_aa: CASSLGNTGSYGYGYTF
cdr3_nt: TGCGCCAGCAGCTTGGGGAACACAGGGAGTTACGGCTATGGCTACACCTTC